Below are 24 T cell receptor beta chains sequenced from a single sample in a study of blood T cell repertoires in COVID-19. Repertoires were generated with immunoSEQ multiplex PCR, while TCRdb's copy carries only in-frame clones and drops some. Found here are approximately 120,000 clones, roughly 85% of them singletons; the top ten hold 4.3%. Sequenced sample: peripheral blood. These receptors all stem from a human donor in a cohort sampled during active COVID-19.

This clone was counted a single time. V and J are TRBV6-5 and TRBJ1-2, with 8 bases lining up with TRBD1. The CDR3 runs to 15 residues. The ends lost 4 bases at V and 1 base at J; junction bases unmatched: 5. The germline V gene encodes CDR1 MNHEY and CDR2 SVGAGI. The CDR3 here is CASSLGTGNNYGYTF. The CDR3 region has the DNA TGTGCCAGCAGTTTAGGGACAGGCAATAACTATGGCTACACCTTC.

This chain connects TRBV19 to TRBJ1-1; D ambiguous. Germline V gene data show CDR1 as LNHDA and CDR2 as SQIVND (reference sequence). Trimming took off 7 bases at V and 0 bases at J, with 9 bases between the two ends. The CDR3 has 13 amino acids. CDR3 protein: CASKPVLNTEAFF. Here the CDR3 DNA reads TGTGCCAGTAAGCCCGTTCTGAACACTGAAGCTTTCTTT.

V and J are TRBV2 and TRBJ2-2; D call uncertain. Trimming took 6 bases from V and 6 from J, leaving 14 bases between them. The CDR3 runs to 14 residues. Germline loops: CDR1 SNHLY, CDR2 FYNNEI. CDR3 in amino acids: CASRAGFPAGELFF. The CDR3 DNA reads TGTGCCAGCAGGGCCGGGTTCCCTGCCGGGGAGCTGTTTTTT.

In regard to this clone: This sample also contains other DNA sequences that code for the same CDR3. The genes are TRBV6-5 and TRBJ1-1; D gene ambiguous. V shed 0 bases and J shed 2 bases, with 7 bases lying between them. The CDR3 is 14 amino acids. Germline CDR1 and CDR2: MNHEY and SVGAGI. Written as DNA, the CDR3 is TGTGCCAGCAGTTACTCTGGCGGCAACACTGAAGCTTTCTTT. It specifies CASSYSGGNTEAFF.

The CDR3, as DNA: TGTGCCAGCAGCTCGGAAGGACAGTCCTACGAGCAGTACTTC. Translation: CASSSEGQSYEQYF. The chain links TRBV7-2 to TRBJ2-7, with D perhaps TRBD1 (6 bases). This CDR3 comprises 14 residues. Germline V gene lookup returns CDR1 SGHTA and CDR2 FQGNSA. The germline V and J ends were trimmed by 4 bases and 1 base, with 11 bases remaining between them.

The J gene is TRBJ2-7, the V gene TRBV7-8, with a possible D match to TRBD2 (7 bases). This CDR3 region has 15 residues. CDR1 and CDR2 (germline): SGHVS, FQNEAQ. The V and J ends lost 5 bases and 6 bases respectively, with 20 bases between them. In DNA form, the CDR3 reads TGTGCCAGCAGCGCCGGGGGGCTAGTTCGGACCGAGCAGTACGTC. It codes for CASSAGGLVRTEQYV.

The chain couples TRBV29-1 to TRBJ2-3, with a weak D call TRBD2 (6 bases). Per the germline V gene, CDR1 is SQVTM and CDR2 is ANQGSEA. There are 13 residues in the CDR3. V lost 7 bases, J lost 0 bases, and 11 bases lay in between. The CDR3 coding sequence is TGCAGCGACCTTAGCGGTAGCACAGATACGCAGTATTTT. This codes for CSDLSGSTDTQYF.

The table lists this clone with many counts. The rearrangement uses TRBV10-3 and TRBJ1-1; the D gene is possibly TRBD1 (5 bases). Germline V CDR1 and CDR2: ENHRY, SYGVKD. The CDR3 totals 11 residues. V was clipped by 8 bases and J by 9 bases, with 13 bases between them. In DNA, the CDR3 is TGTGCCATCGGATCCGGGGGGAAAGCTTTCTTT. Protein sequence: CAIGSGGKAFF.

This clone was found many times. DNA for the CDR3: TGTGCCAGCAGTTCCGGGACTAGCGGGGGGCAAGATACGCAGTATTTT. Residues: CASSSGTSGGQDTQYF. V gene TRBV9 combines with J gene TRBJ2-3, with 15 bases fitting TRBD2. The CDR3 has 16 residues. The ends lost 5 bases at V and 5 bases at J; junction bases unmatched: 6. Germline CDR1 SGDLS, CDR2 YYNGEE.

This chain links TRBV5-1 with TRBJ2-3; 10 bases map to TRBD2. Losses at the gene ends were 4 bases for V and 2 bases for J; bases not matched to a gene: 4. Germline V gene data show CDR1 as SGHRS and CDR2 as YFSETQ. This CDR3 comprises 15 residues. CDR3 residues: CASSRTSGTTDTQYF. CDR3 in DNA: TGCGCCAGCAGCAGGACTAGCGGAACCACAGATACGCAGTATTTT.

The rearrangement joins TRBV21-1 to TRBJ1-5. TRBV21-1 is marked as a pseudogene. This CDR3 is 15 amino acids long. The CDR3 nucleotides are TGTGCCAGCAGAAAAGGGGGGGAGACCCCCAAGCCCCAGCATTTT. This translates into CASRKGGETPKPQHF.

This chain uses TRBV5-6 with TRBJ2-5, with 8 bases that match TRBD1. J gave up 4 bases and V 2 bases, and 1 base lay outside the gene matches. Germline V CDR1 and CDR2: SGHDT, YYEEEE. The CDR3 has 13 amino acids. In nucleotides, the CDR3 is TGTGCCAGCAGCTTCACAGGGGGAGAGACCCAGTACTTC. This encodes CASSFTGGETQYF.

The genes are TRBV20-1 and TRBJ1-5; D gene unclear. The length of the CDR3 is 13 residues. V lost 3 bases and J lost 6, with 12 bases in between. From germline, CDR1 is DFQATT and CDR2 SNEGSKA (reference sequence). The CDR3 region has the DNA TGCAGTGCTAGTTATGGGTCGGGTCAGCCCCAGCATTTT. It is translated as CSASYGSGQPQHF.

This chain joins TRBV5-1 and TRBJ2-7; maybe TRBD1 (7 bases). The CDR3 covers 14 residues. V was trimmed by 0 bases and J by 3 bases, leaving 10 bases between them. Germline V lookup: CDR1 SGHRS, CDR2 YFSETQ. The CDR3 DNA sequence: TGCGCCAGCAGCTTGGGGAGGGGGCTCTACGAGCAGTACTTC. Protein sequence: CASSLGRGLYEQYF.

The gene calls are TRBV4-3 and TRBJ1-2; perhaps TRBD1 as D (5 bases). Deletions cut 5 bases from V and 2 bases from J, with 15 bases between. This CDR3 is built from 15 residues. Per germline, CDR1 LGHNA and CDR2 YSLEER. CDR3 bases: TGCGCCAGCAGCTCAAGGGGATTAGGGAACTATGGCTACACCTTC. Encoded protein: CASSSRGLGNYGYTF.

The chain joins TRBV3-1 (or the pseudogene TRBV3-2) to TRBJ1-2; D is undetermined. Trimming pared 5 bases from V and 6 bases from J, leaving 16 bases between. Germline values: CDR1 LGHDT, CDR2 YNNKEL (reference sequence). The CDR3 spans 14 residues. CDR3 region: CASSFVSWEDGYTF. The CDR3 nucleotides are TGTGCCAGCAGCTTCGTATCCTGGGAGGATGGCTACACCTTC.

V usage is TRBV9 and J usage is TRBJ2-3; D is undetermined. The CDR3 consists of 13 residues. CDR1 and CDR2 (germline): SGDLS, YYNGEE. The germline V and J ends were trimmed by 1 base and 3 bases, with 6 bases remaining between them. The CDR3 nucleotides are TGTGCCAGCAGCGTACTAATTACAGATACGCAGTATTTT. Translation: CASSVLITDTQYF.

The rearrangement links TRBV19 to TRBJ1-1, with D tentatively TRBD1 (6 bases). V dropped 5 bases and J dropped 3 bases, with 22 bases sitting between them. This CDR3 is built from 17 residues. Germline lookup yields CDR1 LNHDA and CDR2 SQIVND (reference sequence). CDR3 protein: CASSPVGGGVRDTEAFF. The CDR3 bases are TGTGCCAGTAGTCCCGTGGGCGGGGGCGTTAGGGACACTGAAGCTTTCTTT.

The chain joins TRBV6-5 to TRBJ1-1; TRBD1 might be the D (5 bases). Germline V gene lookup returns CDR1 MNHEY and CDR2 SVGAGI. The CDR3 runs to 14 residues. Between the trimmed V and J ends, which lost 6 bases and 1 base, there was a span of 12 bases. CDR3 residues: CASSQGRSNTEAFF. CDR3 nucleotides: TGTGCCAGCAGCCAGGGCAGGTCGAACACTGAAGCTTTCTTT.

The CDR3 region is CASSLGGRKLFF. The CDR3 nucleotides are TGTGCCAGCAGTCTGGGGGGTCGGAAACTGTTTTTT. This chain joins TRBV13 and TRBJ1-4, with D possibly TRBD1 on 5 matching bases. This CDR3 contains 12 residues. Deletions cut 6 bases from V and 11 bases from J, with 13 bases between. Germline-derived CDR1 and CDR2 are PRHDT and FYEKMQ (reference sequence).

The chain couples TRBV7-3 to TRBJ2-3; D is undetermined. Trimming cost V 4 bases and J 4 bases, with 12 bases left between them. The CDR3 length is 14 residues. Germline CDR1 and CDR2: SGHTA and FQGTGA. The CDR3 DNA is TGTGCCAGCAGCTCTGAGATGGTCGCAGATACGCAGTATTTT. Translated: CASSSEMVADTQYF.

J is TRBJ2-3 and V is TRBV3-1 (or the pseudogene TRBV3-2), with 9 nucleotides matching TRBD2. V lost 5 bases and J lost 5; bases outside the gene matches: 5. Germline CDR1 and CDR2: LGHDT and YNNKEL (reference sequence). This CDR3 contains 14 residues. The CDR3 reads CASSGSSGRDTQYF. The CDR3 nucleotides read TGTGCCAGCAGCGGGAGTAGCGGGAGAGATACGCAGTATTTT.

The rearrangement joins TRBV5-4 to TRBJ1-6; a weak D match, TRBD1 (6 bases). Germline V gene lookup returns CDR1 SGHNT and CDR2 YYREEE (reference sequence). V was shortened by 5 bases and J by 6 bases, with 9 bases between the two germline ends. This CDR3 is built from 13 residues. The CDR3 spells CASRVQGNSPLHF. DNA of the CDR3: TGTGCCAGCAGGGTACAGGGTAATTCACCCCTCCACTTT.

The V and J genes are TRBV5-6 and TRBJ2-3, with a tentative D call TRBD2 (6 bases). Trimming removed 3 bases from V and 0 bases from J, with 11 bases in between. Germline CDR1 is SGHDT and CDR2 is YYEEEE. CDR3 size: 15 residues. The CDR3 DNA reads TGTGCCAGCAGCTCCGCGGGACGCAGCACAGATACGCAGTATTTT. It encodes CASSSAGRSTDTQYF.